Each of the 20 T cell receptor beta chains below was sequenced from the same sample in a study of blood T cell repertoires in COVID-19. Some clones are missing from TCRdb's copy, which holds only in-frame ones; the method was immunoSEQ multiplex PCR. This table holds about 130,000 clones, around 80% found once. Sequenced input: peripheral blood. These receptors came from a man aged 30 to 45 with COVID-19, enrolled during active disease.

V usage is TRBV11-1 and J usage is TRBJ2-3; 7 bases fit TRBD1. The CDR3 spans 16 residues. J was trimmed by 2 bases and V by 4 bases; bases with no gene match: 9. Germline CDR1 SGHAT, CDR2 FQDESV (reference sequence). The CDR3 nucleotides read TGTGCCAGCAGCTCTGGACTGCAGGGGGACACAGATACGCAGTATTTT. Protein product: CASSSGLQGDTDTQYF.

The genes are TRBV19 and TRBJ1-5; D call uncertain. The CDR3 has 12 residues. CDR1 and CDR2 from the germline V gene are LNHDA and SQIVND (reference sequence). Trimming pared 3 bases from V and 10 bases from J, leaving 10 bases between. In nucleotides, the CDR3 is TGTGCCAGTAGTATGGGTCTAGAACCCCAGCATTTT. Translation gives CASSMGLEPQHF.

The chain couples TRBV6-2 or TRBV6-3 to TRBJ1-4; 7 bases are shared with TRBD1. CDR3 length: 16 amino acids. J was trimmed by 4 bases and V by 0 bases; bases with no gene match: 5. Germline CDR1 and CDR2: MNHEY and SVGEGT. This CDR3 is CASSYSRDRYNEKLFF. The CDR3 coding sequence is TGTGCCAGCAGTTACTCCCGGGACAGATATAATGAAAAACTGTTTTTT.

The chain couples TRBV7-8 to TRBJ2-3, with D hard to call. This CDR3 spans 15 amino acids. Trimming took 2 bases from V and 0 from J, leaving 9 bases between them. From germline, CDR1 is SGHVS and CDR2 FQNEAQ. The CDR3 coding sequence is TGTGCCAGCAGCTTATTCGACTCTAGCACAGATACGCAGTATTTT. It yields the protein CASSLFDSSTDTQYF.

The count of this clone is one. V gene TRBV4-1 combines with J gene TRBJ2-1; 8 nucleotides match TRBD1. This CDR3 comprises 17 residues. The germline gives CDR1 MGHRA, CDR2 YSYEKL. The V segment lost 4 bases and the J segment 7 bases; nucleotides outside the gene matches: 15. CDR3 amino acids: CASSRGRAGGSRNEQFF. The CDR3 DNA is TGCGCCAGCAGCCGGGGCAGGGCAGGGGGCTCGCGGAATGAGCAGTTCTTC.

The sample holds one count of this clone. The chain has TRBV9 and TRBJ2-1, with 7 bases identical to TRBD1. The junction had 7 bases not matched to a gene; V was cut back by 5 bases and J by 2 bases. This CDR3 has 15 amino acids. Germline V gene sequence: CDR1 SGDLS, CDR2 YYNGEE. The CDR3 DNA is TGTGCCAGCAGTGACCTCGGGACAGCCTACAATGAGCAGTTCTTC. Its translation is CASSDLGTAYNEQFF.

This clone showed up just once. The CDR3 reads CASSWERGSTGELFF. The CDR3, as DNA: TGTGCCAGCAGCTGGGAACGGGGAAGCACCGGGGAGCTGTTTTTT. The V gene is TRBV11-3, the J gene TRBJ2-2; tentative D call: TRBD2 (5 bases). V gave up 4 bases and J gave up 4 bases, with 13 bases separating them. CDR3 length equals 15 residues. CDR1 and CDR2 (germline): SGHNT, YENEEA.

This chain uses TRBV5-4 with TRBJ2-1; possibly TRBD1 for D (5 bases). CDR1 is SGHNT and CDR2 is YYREEE in the germline V gene (reference sequence). V shed 6 bases and J shed 7 bases, with 14 bases lying between them. The CDR3 extends over 13 amino acids. CDR3 loop: CASTPQGSNEQFF. The CDR3 coding sequence is TGTGCCAGCACCCCGCAGGGTTCGAATGAGCAGTTCTTC.

The chain joins TRBV5-4 to TRBJ2-7, with D perhaps matching TRBD1 (6 bases). V was clipped by 0 bases and J by 3 bases, with 7 bases between them. This CDR3 spans 13 amino acids. Germline loops: CDR1 SGHNT, CDR2 YYREEE (reference sequence). The CDR3 protein is CASSLGGGYEQYF. DNA for the CDR3: TGTGCCAGCAGCTTGGGAGGGGGCTACGAGCAGTACTTC.

This rearrangement joins TRBV5-4 to TRBJ2-6, with 8 bases identical to TRBD1. The trim removed 4 bases at V and 2 bases at J, leaving 2 bases unmatched. The CDR3 consists of 15 residues. Per the germline V gene, CDR1 is SGHNT and CDR2 is YYREEE (reference sequence). The DNA for the CDR3 is TGTGCCAGCAGCATCAGGGGGCCTGGGGCCAACGTCCTGACTTTC. Its translation: CASSIRGPGANVLTF.

This clone has only a few counts. The gene calls are TRBV27 and TRBJ1-4, with TRBD1 identical over 10 bases. The junction had 5 bases not matched to a gene; V was cut back by 7 bases and J by 3 bases. Germline assignment: CDR1 MNHEY and CDR2 SMNVEV (reference sequence). This CDR3 is built from 15 residues. For the CDR3, the DNA is TGTGCCAGCAAGGGACAGGGGTCACCTAATGAAAAACTGTTTTTT. This sequence encodes CASKGQGSPNEKLFF. Filled out from reference TRBV27 and TRBJ1-4, the complete variable domain reads EAQVTQNPRYLITVTGKKLTVTCSQNMNHEYMSWYRQDPGLGLRQIYYSMNVEVTDKGDVPEGYKVSRKEKRNFPLILESPSPNQTSLYFCASKGQGSPNEKLFFGSGTQLSVL.

The chain joins TRBV9 to TRBJ2-7, with 10 bases fitting TRBD1. J gave up 6 bases and V 3 bases, and 0 bases lay outside the gene matches. Germline V CDR1 and CDR2: SGDLS, YYNGEE. The CDR3 contains 12 residues. DNA of the CDR3: TGTGCCAGCAGCGGACAGGGGGCCGAGCAGTACTTC. This codes for CASSGQGAEQYF.

The chain has TRBV21-1 and TRBJ2-4; the table's D gene call, TRBD2, was not cross checked with the DNA. TRBV21-1 is described as a pseudogene. This CDR3 region has 20 residues. This chain's CDR3 is CASSKPLLAGVSIAKNIQYF. The DNA of the CDR3 is TGTGCCAGCAGCAAACCTCTACTAGCGGGAGTTTCGATAGCCAAAAACATTCAGTACTTC.

The V and J genes are TRBV3-1 (or the pseudogene TRBV3-2) and TRBJ2-6, with TRBD1 matching over 12 bases. The CDR3 loop spans 20 amino acids. Germline CDR1 and CDR2: LGHDT and YNNKEL (reference sequence). Trimming cost V 4 bases and J 2 bases; bases outside gene matches: 12. CDR3 sequence reads: CASSPANLRDRGPGANVLTF. The CDR3 DNA reads TGTGCCAGCAGCCCCGCGAACCTCCGGGACAGGGGGCCTGGGGCCAACGTCCTGACTTTC.

The sample holds one count of this clone. This sequence joins TRBV7-9 and TRBJ2-1; 9 bases match TRBD2. There are 17 residues in the CDR3. Trimming cost V 5 bases and J 0 bases; bases outside gene matches: 8. The germline CDR1 and CDR2 sequences are SEHNR and FQNEAQ (reference sequence). The chain's CDR3 is CASSPPSGGSSYNEQFF. As DNA, the CDR3 is TGTGCCAGCAGCCCCCCCAGCGGGGGGAGCTCCTACAATGAGCAGTTCTTC.

The chain joins TRBV5-5 to TRBJ2-7; maybe TRBD2 (5 bases). Germline V gene lookup returns CDR1 SGHKS and CDR2 YYEKEE (reference sequence). Trimming pared 1 base from V and 9 bases from J, leaving 11 bases between. The CDR3 totals 12 residues. The CDR3 DNA sequence: TGTGCCAGCAGCTTGCCCGATCGGGGGCAGTACTTC. Translating gives CASSLPDRGQYF.

The gene calls are TRBV6-1 and TRBJ2-1; D uncertain. The CDR3 covers 13 residues. Trimming left V 1 base short and J 6 bases short, with 7 bases between. Germline loops: CDR1 MNHNS, CDR2 SASEGT. The CDR3 nucleotides read TGTGCCAGCAGTGAAGACTACCCCAATGAGCAGTTCTTC. The encoded protein is CASSEDYPNEQFF.

V usage is TRBV7-2 and J usage is TRBJ2-1; 11 bases match TRBD2. The germline CDR1 and CDR2 sequences are SGHTA and FQGNSA. The CDR3 loop spans 16 amino acids. V trimming: 6 bases; J trimming: 3 bases; junction bases outside the gene matches: 7. CDR3 nucleotides: TGTGCCAGCAGTCCCGCTAGCGGGAGGATCTACAATGAGCAGTTCTTC. This gives the protein CASSPASGRIYNEQFF.

There are a few counts of this clone. The CDR3 loop reads CASSFPSGGQVYEQYF. CDR3 nucleotide sequence: TGTGCCAGCAGCTTCCCCTCTGGGGGACAGGTTTACGAGCAGTACTTC. The V gene is TRBV7-9, the J gene TRBJ2-7, with 8 positions matching TRBD1. The V and J ends lost 3 bases and 4 bases, in that order; junction bases with no gene match: 11. The CDR3 consists of 16 residues. The germline V gene encodes CDR1 SEHNR and CDR2 FQNEAQ (reference sequence).

This clone showed up just once. The chain couples TRBV7-2 to TRBJ2-3; D remains ambiguous. With 3 bases removed from V and 2 bases from J, the gap between germline ends came to 6 bases. CDR1 is SGHTA, CDR2 FQGNSA, per germline. CDR3 length: 13 residues. The DNA of the CDR3 is TGTGCCAGCAGCTTTTCTATCACAGATACGCAGTATTTT. Amino acids: CASSFSITDTQYF.